This T cell receptor (beta chain) was recovered during a study of control samples from healthy donors and cancer patients. Repertoires were generated with immunoSEQ multiplex PCR, while TCRdb's copy carries only in-frame clones and drops some. The table lists some 82,000 clones, around 87% of them singletons. The clonotype comes from a man aged 45-60 years in good health. Sequenced sample: blood.

The CDR3 reads CASSPRVEWDGYTF. CDR3 nucleotide sequence: TGTGCCAGCTCACCGAGGGTTGAGTGGGATGGCTACACCTTC. V gene TRBV18 combines with J gene TRBJ1-2; D is unresolved. V was pared by 3 bases and J by 6 bases, with 14 bases between. The CDR3 spans 14 residues. Germline assignment: CDR1 KGHSH and CDR2 LQKENI. Full variable domain (remainder filled in from reference TRBV18 and TRBJ1-2): NAGVMQNPRHLVRRRGQEARLRCSPMKGHSHVYWYRQLPEEGLKFMVYLQKENIIDESGMPKERFSAEFPKEGPSILRIQQVVRGDSAAYFCASSPRVEWDGYTFGSGTRLTVV.